This TCR beta chain was obtained from a study of response to subunit inactivated influenza vaccine (dated by TCRdb to the late 2010s). Study-wide context: To follow how T cells responded to a trivalent subunit inactivated influenza vaccine, the researchers relied on deep quantitative profiling of the T cell receptor repertoire.

From the cysteine through the phenylalanine, the CDR3 covers 16 amino acids. Just the 48-base CDR3 DNA is kept, in frame starting at base 1. From the germline V gene, CDR1 is LGHNA and CDR2 is YNFKEQ. Unmatched junction bases come to 6, with V trimmed by 3 bases and J by 5 bases. Library prep was done by RT-PCR. Sequenced using an Illumina HiSeq 2500. In-frame beta chains were kept once TCRdb had trimmed the public reads at Q25 with fastp and called clones with MiXCR. Rows are combined by CDR3 protein, so each entry shows the most common genes and DNA. In all, the sample holds about 530,000 distinct CDR3 sequences, and 13% of those were seen once. 13% of the sample is in the top ten clones. Read against the paper, the sample's time point label means: 45 to 55 days after influenza vaccine administration. This clonotype was seen a handful of times. Its antigen is currently not known. No qualities accompany the bases; no much larger clone lies one base away.

General study outcomes and caveats: It was suggested by the authors that each seasonal influenza vaccination may recruit only a limited number of new T cells.

The chain employs TRBV4-2 and TRBJ2-5; 13 bases in the junction line up with TRBD2. This receptor was taken from a man between 50 and 59 years old who received an inactivated influenza vaccine. Donor details come from another sample of the same person, matched by shared clones. The sequencing used PBMCs from blood, collected about 6 weeks after vaccination. The CDR3 reads CASSQGTSGVEETQYF. The DNA is as follows: TGTGCCAGCAGCCAGGGGACTAGCGGGGTCGAGGAGACCCAGTACTTC.